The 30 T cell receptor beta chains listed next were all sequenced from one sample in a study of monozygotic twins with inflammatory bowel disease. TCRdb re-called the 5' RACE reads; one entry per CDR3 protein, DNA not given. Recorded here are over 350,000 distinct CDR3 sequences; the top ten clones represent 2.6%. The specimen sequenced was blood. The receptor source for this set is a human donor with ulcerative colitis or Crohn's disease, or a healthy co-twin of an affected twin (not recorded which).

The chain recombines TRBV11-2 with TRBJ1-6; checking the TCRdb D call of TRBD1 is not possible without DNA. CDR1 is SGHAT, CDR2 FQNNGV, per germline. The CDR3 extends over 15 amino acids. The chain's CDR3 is CASSLTGGEDSPLHF.

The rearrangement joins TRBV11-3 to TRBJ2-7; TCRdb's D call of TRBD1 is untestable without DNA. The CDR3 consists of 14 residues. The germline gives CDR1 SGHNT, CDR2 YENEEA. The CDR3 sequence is CASSLSGRTYEQYF.

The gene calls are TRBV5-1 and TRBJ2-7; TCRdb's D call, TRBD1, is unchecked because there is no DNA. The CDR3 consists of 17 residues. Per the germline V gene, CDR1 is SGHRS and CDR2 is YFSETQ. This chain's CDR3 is CASSVGGTGTRSYEQYF. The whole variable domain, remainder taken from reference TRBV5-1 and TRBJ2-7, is KAGVTQTPRYLIKTRGQQVTLSCSPISGHRSVSWYQQTPGQGLQFLFEYFSETQRNKGNFPGRFSGRQFSNSRSEMNVSTLELGDSALYLCASSVGGTGTRSYEQYFGPGTRLTVT.

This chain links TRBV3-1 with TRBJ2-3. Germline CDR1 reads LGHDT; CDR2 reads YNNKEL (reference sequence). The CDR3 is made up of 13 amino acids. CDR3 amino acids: CASSQFVEDTQYF.

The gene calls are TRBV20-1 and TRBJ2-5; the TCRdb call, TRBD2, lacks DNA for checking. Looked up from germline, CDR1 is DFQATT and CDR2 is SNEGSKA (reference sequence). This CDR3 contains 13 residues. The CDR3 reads CSAPLAPQETQYF.

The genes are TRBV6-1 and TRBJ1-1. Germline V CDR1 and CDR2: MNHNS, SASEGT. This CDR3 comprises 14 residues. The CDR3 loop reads CASSEQRSYTEAFF.

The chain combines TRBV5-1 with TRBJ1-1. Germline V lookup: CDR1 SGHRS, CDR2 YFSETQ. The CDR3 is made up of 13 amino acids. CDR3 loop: CASSLDRVTEAFF. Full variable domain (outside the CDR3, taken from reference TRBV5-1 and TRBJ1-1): KAGVTQTPRYLIKTRGQQVTLSCSPISGHRSVSWYQQTPGQGLQFLFEYFSETQRNKGNFPGRFSGRQFSNSRSEMNVSTLELGDSALYLCASSLDRVTEAFFGQGTRLTVV.

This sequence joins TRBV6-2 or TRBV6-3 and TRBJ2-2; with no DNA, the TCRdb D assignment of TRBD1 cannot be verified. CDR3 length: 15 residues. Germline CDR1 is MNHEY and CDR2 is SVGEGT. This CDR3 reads CASIRGTVGTGELFF.

CDR3: CASSLVGVGTDTQYF. This rearrangement joins TRBV7-9 to TRBJ2-3. The CDR3 totals 15 residues. CDR1 is SEHNR and CDR2 is FQNEAQ in the germline V gene (reference sequence). The whole variable domain, filled in from reference TRBV7-9 and TRBJ2-3, reads DTGVSQNPRHKITKRGQNVTFRCDPISEHNRLYWYRQTLGQGPEFLTYFQNEAQLEKSRLLSDRFSAERPKGSFSTLEIQRTEQGDSAMYLCASSLVGVGTDTQYFGPGTRLTVL.

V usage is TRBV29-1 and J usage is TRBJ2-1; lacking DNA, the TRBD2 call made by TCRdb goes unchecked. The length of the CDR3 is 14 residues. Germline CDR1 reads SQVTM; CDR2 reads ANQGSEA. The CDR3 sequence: CSVGTSGGPGEQFF.

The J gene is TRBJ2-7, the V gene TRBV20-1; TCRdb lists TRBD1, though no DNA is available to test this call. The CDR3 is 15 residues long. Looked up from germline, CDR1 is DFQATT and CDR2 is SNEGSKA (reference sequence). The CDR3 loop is CSAAGHPQNPYEQYF.

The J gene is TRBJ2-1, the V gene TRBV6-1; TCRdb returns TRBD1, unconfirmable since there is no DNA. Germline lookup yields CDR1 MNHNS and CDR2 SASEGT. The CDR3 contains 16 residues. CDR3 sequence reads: CASKERDLDRNNEQFF.

The CDR3 region is CASSPITGTGWTEAFF. This rearrangement joins TRBV12-3 or TRBV12-4 to TRBJ1-1; TCRdb returns TRBD1, unconfirmable since there is no DNA. The CDR3 has 16 residues.

CDR3 protein: CSARDRIAGARFTDTQYF. The chain joins TRBV20-1 to TRBJ2-3; without DNA, the TCRdb call of TRBD2 cannot be checked. The CDR3 contains 18 residues. Looked up from germline, CDR1 is DFQATT and CDR2 is SNEGSKA (reference sequence).

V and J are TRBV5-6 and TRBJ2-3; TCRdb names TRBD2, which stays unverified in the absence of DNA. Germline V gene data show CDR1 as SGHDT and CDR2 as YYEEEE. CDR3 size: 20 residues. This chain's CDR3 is CASSLDVSGGGPSSTDTQYF.

CDR3 protein: CASSQLGGGAGNEQFF. The chain is built from TRBV14 and TRBJ2-1; absent DNA, TCRdb's TRBD2 call cannot be checked. This CDR3 comprises 16 residues. In germline, CDR1 is SGHDN, CDR2 FVKESK.

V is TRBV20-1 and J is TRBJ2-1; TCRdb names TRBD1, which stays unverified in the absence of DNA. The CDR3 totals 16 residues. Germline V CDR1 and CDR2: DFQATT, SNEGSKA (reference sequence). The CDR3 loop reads CSASPLRDRAYNEQFF.

The CDR3 region is CASSLRVTSNQPQHF. The chain combines TRBV5-6 with TRBJ1-5. This CDR3 comprises 15 residues. Germline V lookup: CDR1 SGHDT, CDR2 YYEEEE.

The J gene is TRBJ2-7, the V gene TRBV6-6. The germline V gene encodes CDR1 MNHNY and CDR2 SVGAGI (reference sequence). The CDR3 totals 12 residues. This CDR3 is CASSHASSKWNF.

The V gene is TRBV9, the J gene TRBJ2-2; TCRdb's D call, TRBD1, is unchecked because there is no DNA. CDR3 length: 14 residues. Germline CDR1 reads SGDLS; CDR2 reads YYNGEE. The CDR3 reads CASSPGSGPGELFF.

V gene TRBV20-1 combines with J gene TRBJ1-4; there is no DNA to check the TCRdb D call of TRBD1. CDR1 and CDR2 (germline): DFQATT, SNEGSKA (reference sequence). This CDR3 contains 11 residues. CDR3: CSVNGDEKLFF.

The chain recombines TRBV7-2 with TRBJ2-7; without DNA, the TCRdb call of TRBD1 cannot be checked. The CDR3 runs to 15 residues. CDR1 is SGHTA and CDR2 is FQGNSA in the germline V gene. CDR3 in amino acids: CASSLAEDPVYEQYF.

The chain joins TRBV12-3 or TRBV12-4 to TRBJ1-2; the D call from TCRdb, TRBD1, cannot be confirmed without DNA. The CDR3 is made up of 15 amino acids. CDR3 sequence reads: CASSLQTENRYGYTF.

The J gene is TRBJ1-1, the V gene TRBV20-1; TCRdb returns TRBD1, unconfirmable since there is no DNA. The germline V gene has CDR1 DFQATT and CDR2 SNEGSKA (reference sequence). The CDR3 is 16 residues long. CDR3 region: CSAREGYRGEIFGAFF.

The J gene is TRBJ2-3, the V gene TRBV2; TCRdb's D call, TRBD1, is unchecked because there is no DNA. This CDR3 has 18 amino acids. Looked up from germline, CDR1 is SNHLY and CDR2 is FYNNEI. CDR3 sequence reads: CASNGDRGTPDGTDTQYF.

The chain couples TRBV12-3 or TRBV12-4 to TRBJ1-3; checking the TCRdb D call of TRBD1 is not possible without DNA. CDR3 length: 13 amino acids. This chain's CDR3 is CASTPTGGNTIYF.

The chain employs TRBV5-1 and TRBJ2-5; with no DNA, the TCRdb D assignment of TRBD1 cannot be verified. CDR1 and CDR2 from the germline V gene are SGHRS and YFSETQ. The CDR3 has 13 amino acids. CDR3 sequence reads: CASSGDSRETQYF.

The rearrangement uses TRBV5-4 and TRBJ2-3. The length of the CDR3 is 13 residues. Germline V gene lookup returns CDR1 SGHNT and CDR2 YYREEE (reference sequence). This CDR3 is CASSWDTTDTQYF.

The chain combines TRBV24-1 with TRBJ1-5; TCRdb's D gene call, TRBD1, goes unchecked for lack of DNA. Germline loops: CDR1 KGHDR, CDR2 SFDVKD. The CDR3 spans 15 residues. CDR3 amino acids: CATSVHGAGDQPQHF.

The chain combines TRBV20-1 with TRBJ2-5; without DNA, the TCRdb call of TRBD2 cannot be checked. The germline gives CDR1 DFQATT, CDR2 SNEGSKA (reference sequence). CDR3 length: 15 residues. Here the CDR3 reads CSAREQRGGQETQYF.